The clone carrying this T cell receptor (beta chain) was recorded at least ten times. The entry originates in a study of T-cell reconstitution after alpha-beta-depleted transplantation in children. Unique molecular identifiers were used to barcode this TCRbeta library. In TCRdb, the PCR reads were re-called with MiXCR into one record per CDR3 protein. The data hold just over 350,000 distinct CDR3 sequences, with about an eighth observed a single time. This CDR3 is 14 amino acids long. Germline V lookup: CDR1 DFQATT, CDR2 SNEGSKA (reference sequence). V lost 5 bases and J 5 bases, leaving 16 bases between the germline ends.

The sequence derives from a human donor who donated a stem cell graft to a child with Fanconi anemia. The rearrangement uses TRBV20-1 and TRBJ1-5; D perhaps matches TRBD1 (5 bases). This material consisted of PBMCs, taken from the stem cell graft. CDR3 in amino acids: CSAGDPKSHQPQHF. CDR3 in DNA: TGCAGTGCTGGGGACCCCAAGAGCCATCAGCCCCAGCATTTT.